This record covers a single T cell receptor (beta chain). With 3 bases removed from V and 8 bases from J, the gap between germline ends came to 14 bases. CDR1 is SGDLS and CDR2 is YYNGEE in the germline V gene. The CDR3 totals 14 residues. The data stem from a study of blood T cell repertoires in COVID-19. As for the study in general: COVID-19 samples collected from the United States, Italy and Spain covered acute and convalescent phases.

Original processing notes: Amplification of reference gene primers was used by the study to estimate nucleated cell counts. The method was immunoSEQ multiplex PCR; TCRdb's version includes in-frame clones alone and lacks a portion of them. The V and J calls and clone size are taken from that table; D and trimming were inferred from the DNA. This sample has tens of thousands of clones, with 70% to 90% found just once. The sample taken for sequencing was peripheral blood. The V call is TRBV9, the J call TRBJ1-4; D is possibly TRBD1 (5 bases). The sequence came from a man aged 45-65 years with active COVID-19. CDR3 DNA sequence: TGTGCCAGCAGCGGGGGCCCCTGGGCCGAAAAACTGTTTTTT. Translated: CASSGGPWAEKLFF.